This T cell receptor (beta chain) was sequenced during a study of OX40 agonist ivuxolimab in advanced cancers. Study overall: Allowance was made for prior anti-PD-1, anti-PD-L1 or anti-CTLA-4 therapy, and roughly 40% had some. Points from the study as a whole: There were, on average, more expanded clones in CD8+ T cells than in CD4+.

Remarks on this clone: What it binds is unknown.

Germline lookup yields CDR1 SGHRS and CDR2 YFSETQ. The length of the CDR3 is 19 residues. J gave up 5 bases and V 1 base, and 15 bases lay outside the gene matches. Libraries were prepared by immunoSEQ multiplex PCR; TCRdb keeps only in-frame clonotypes and omits some of them. This table holds approximately 60,000 clones, around 86% found once. The TCR comes from an adult with an advanced solid tumor such as melanoma, head and neck, liver or kidney cancer. The gene calls are TRBV5-1 and TRBJ2-1, with 10 bases aligning to TRBD1. The sample here was CD4+ or CD8+ T cells sorted from blood, taken in a trial of the OX40 agonist ivuxolimab. For the CDR3, the DNA is TGCGCCAGCAGCTTGAAGGGATCCGTAGGTGGGACAGGGGACAATGAGCAGTTCTTC. Translating gives CASSLKGSVGGTGDNEQFF.